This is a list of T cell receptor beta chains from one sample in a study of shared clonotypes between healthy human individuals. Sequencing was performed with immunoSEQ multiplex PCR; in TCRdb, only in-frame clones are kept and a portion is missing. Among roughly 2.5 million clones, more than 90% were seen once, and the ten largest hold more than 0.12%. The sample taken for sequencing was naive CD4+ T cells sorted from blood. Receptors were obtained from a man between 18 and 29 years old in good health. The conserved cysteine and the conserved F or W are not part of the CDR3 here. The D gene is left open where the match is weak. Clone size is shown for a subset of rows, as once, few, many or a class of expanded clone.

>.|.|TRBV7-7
ASPFVGRVHYGYT
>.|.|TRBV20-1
SALYGETQY
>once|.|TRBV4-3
ASSQEYSPFTTGELF
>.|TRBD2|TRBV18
ASSPSSLAGVIAGELF
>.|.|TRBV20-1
SSTSSYEQY
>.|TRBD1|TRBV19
ASSTPGDRGNEKLF
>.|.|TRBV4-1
ASSLPDTVRSEAF
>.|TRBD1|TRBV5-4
ASSPLGTGTDTQY
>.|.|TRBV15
ATSRGGDLVEQF
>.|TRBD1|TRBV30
AWRQGRGYNSPLH
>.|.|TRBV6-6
ASSYGRQREQY
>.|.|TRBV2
ASSRATTNYGYT
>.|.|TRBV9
ASSVWGVGTGELF
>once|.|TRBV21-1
ASGTPRGCEGGNQPQH
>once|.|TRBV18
ASSLTTDSGAPLH
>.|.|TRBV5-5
ASSLVGSQETQY
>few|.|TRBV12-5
ASGLVTEAF
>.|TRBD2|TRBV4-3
ASSQETGGRTEQY
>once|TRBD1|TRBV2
ASSGEAGGGQPQH
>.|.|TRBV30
AWSVRGSSGNTIY
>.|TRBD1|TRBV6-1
ASSPAQGVTEAF
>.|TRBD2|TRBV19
ASSKRGGHPYEQY
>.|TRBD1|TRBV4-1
ASSHAQGAPTEAF
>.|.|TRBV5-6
ASSFVGGLGETQY
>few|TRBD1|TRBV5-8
ASRRDRSSYNSPLH